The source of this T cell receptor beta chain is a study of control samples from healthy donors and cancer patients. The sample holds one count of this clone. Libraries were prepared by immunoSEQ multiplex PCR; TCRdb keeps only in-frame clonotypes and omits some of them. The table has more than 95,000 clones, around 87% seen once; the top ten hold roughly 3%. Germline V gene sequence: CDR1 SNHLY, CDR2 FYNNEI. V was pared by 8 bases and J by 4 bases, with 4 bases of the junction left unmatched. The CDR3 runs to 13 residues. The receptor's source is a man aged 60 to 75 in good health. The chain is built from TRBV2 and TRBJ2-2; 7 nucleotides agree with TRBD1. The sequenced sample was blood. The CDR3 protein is CASLDRATGELFF. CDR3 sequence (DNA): TGTGCCAGCTTAGACAGGGCCACCGGGGAGCTGTTTTTT.